Sequencing of this TCR beta chain was carried out in a study of blood T cell repertoires in COVID-19. This clone was seen a single time. Germline-derived CDR1 and CDR2 are MNHEY and SMNVEV (reference sequence). The CDR3 length is 16 residues. Trimming shortened V by 6 bases and J by 7 bases, and 22 bases separated the two germline ends. Some clones are missing from TCRdb's copy, which holds only in-frame ones; the method was immunoSEQ multiplex PCR. The table lists over 200,000 clones, approximately 80% of them singletons. What was sequenced was peripheral blood. This receptor was taken from a woman of 80 years or more with COVID-19, enrolled during active disease. The chain couples TRBV27 to TRBJ1-5; D is possibly TRBD1 (6 bases). The CDR3 DNA follows: TGTGCCAGCAGCCTCAACGGGGGGGGGCTGAAGCAGCCCCAGCATTTT. Translation: CASSLNGGGLKQPQHF.